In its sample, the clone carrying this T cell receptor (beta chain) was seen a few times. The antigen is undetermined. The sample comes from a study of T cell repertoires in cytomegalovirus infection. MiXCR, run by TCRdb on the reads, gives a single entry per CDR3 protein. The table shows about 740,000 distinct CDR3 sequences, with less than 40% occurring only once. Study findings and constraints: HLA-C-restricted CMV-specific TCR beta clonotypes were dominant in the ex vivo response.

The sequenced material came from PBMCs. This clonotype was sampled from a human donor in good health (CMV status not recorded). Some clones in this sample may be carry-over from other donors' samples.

The CDR3 DNA follows: TGTGCCAGCAGTCGAGCTGGGGGCCGGGGCACTGAAGCTTTCTTT. This codes for CASSRAGGRGTEAFF. V is TRBV6-5 and J is TRBJ1-1, with D possibly being TRBD1 (6 bases). The CDR3 contains 15 residues. Trimming cost V 5 bases and J 4 bases, with 17 bases left between them. CDR1 is MNHEY, CDR2 SVGAGI, per germline.